The text below deals with one TCR beta chain. Sequencing of TCR beta was carried out in blood CD8+ and CD4+ T cells. The multiple sclerosis controls were treatment-naive patients, and their relapsing-remitting disease was stable or active. Both CD4+ and CD8+ T cells were negatively isolated, and TEMRA cells underwent FACS enrichment. After extraction with the RNeasy kit, about 0.5 to 1 ug of the RNA was reverse transcribed using random hexamers. It was immunoSEQ multiplex PCR that amplified TCR beta CDR3 across 54 Vbeta and 13 Jbeta. TCRdb analysed the immunoSEQ multiplex PCR reads with MiXCR anew, one entry per CDR3 protein. The sample consists of over 300,000 distinct CDR3 sequences, about 92% of them appearing once. These data belong to a study of CD8 T cells in Susac syndrome. The CDR3 extends over 13 amino acids. The V end was cut by 3 bases, the J end by 10 bases, with 10 bases between.

Sequencing used CD4+ T cells from PBMCs. The chain has TRBV12-3 or TRBV12-4 and TRBJ1-6; D remains unclear. The receptor was isolated from a human donor with multiple sclerosis. The chain's CDR3 is CASSLAQSSPLHF. CDR3 nucleotide sequence: TGTGCCAGCAGTTTGGCCCAATCGTCACCCCTCCACTTT.